This TCR beta chain emerged from a study of technical replicates of blood from a few donors. Only in-frame clones appear in the TCRdb table, and some are missing; sequencing was by immunoSEQ multiplex PCR. The data hold some 81,000 clones, with over 75% observed a single time. With 2 bases clipped from V and 2 bases from J, the junction kept 0 bases outside the gene matches. CDR3 length: 14 residues. Germline CDR1 reads MGHDK; CDR2 reads SYGVNS. The rearrangement joins TRBV25-1 to TRBJ1-3; TRBD1 matches 7 bases. The sample comprised T cells isolated from PBMCs. This clonotype originated in a human donor in good health. CDR3 loop: CASSEQGAGNTIYF. The DNA for the CDR3 is TGTGCCAGCAGTGAACAGGGGGCTGGAAACACCATATATTTT.